This T cell receptor (beta chain) came from a study of T cell repertoires in cytomegalovirus infection. Points from the study as a whole: It was HLA-C-restricted CMV-specific TCR beta clonotypes that dominated the response ex vivo.

There are many counts of this clonotype. What it recognizes is unknown. TCRdb reprocessed the reads with MiXCR, giving one entry per CDR3 protein. The sample carries about 890,000 distinct CDR3 sequences, around 30% recorded once. This sequence was found in a human donor in good health (CMV status not recorded). Some clones in this sample may be carry-over from other donors' samples. The sequencing here drew on cultured CD8+ T cells from PBMCs, taken from culture after CMV antigen stimulation.

In nucleotides, the CDR3 is TGTGCCAGCAGCTTAGCCGGGGGGCAGGATAGCAATCAGCCCCAGCATTTT. It is translated as CASSLAGGQDSNQPQHF. The chain couples TRBV7-2 to TRBJ1-5; weak D call: TRBD1 (6 bases). Germline CDR1 is SGHTA and CDR2 is FQGNSA. The germline V and J ends were trimmed by 0 bases and 0 bases, with 12 bases remaining between them. The CDR3 contains 17 residues.